The text below deals with one TCR beta chain. Its antigen is unidentified. Positive CCR7 selection of CD45RO-negative cells yielded the naive CD8 cells, and terminally differentiated effector memory CD45RA+ cells were excluded. This record comes from a study of shared clonotypes between healthy human individuals. Study observations and caveats: Naive subsets, compared against memory subsets, generally had larger estimated richness values.

Replicate PCRs for sorted subsets used around 200 ng DNA; this equaled about 30,000 T cell genomes. Here immunoSEQ multiplex PCR was the method, and the copy in TCRdb shows in-frame clones only, minus some. The profile shows about 2.1 million clones, under 95% of them singletons. Germline lookup yields CDR1 MNHEY and CDR2 SVGAGI. Trimming cost V 7 bases and J 4 bases, with 16 bases left between them. The length of the CDR3 is 14 residues. Specimen: naive CD8+ T cells from PBMCs. The receptor comes from a young man in good health. Some clones in this sample may be carry-over from other donors' samples. The chain has TRBV6-5 and TRBJ2-5; D could derive from TRBD1 or TRBD2 (5 bases each). CDR3 region: CASNGLPRGETQYF. In DNA form, the CDR3 reads TGTGCCAGCAATGGGCTTCCGAGGGGAGAGACCCAGTACTTC.